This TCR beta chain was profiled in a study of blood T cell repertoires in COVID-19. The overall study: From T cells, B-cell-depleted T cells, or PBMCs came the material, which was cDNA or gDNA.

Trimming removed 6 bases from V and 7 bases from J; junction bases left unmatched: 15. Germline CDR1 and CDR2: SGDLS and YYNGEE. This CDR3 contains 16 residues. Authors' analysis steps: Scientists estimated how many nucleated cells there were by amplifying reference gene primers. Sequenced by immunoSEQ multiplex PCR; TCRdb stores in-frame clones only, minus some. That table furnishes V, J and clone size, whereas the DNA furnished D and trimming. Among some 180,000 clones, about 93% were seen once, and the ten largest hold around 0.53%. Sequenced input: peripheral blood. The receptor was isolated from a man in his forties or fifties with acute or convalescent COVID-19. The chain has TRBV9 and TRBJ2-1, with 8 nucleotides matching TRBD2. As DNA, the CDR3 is TGTGCCAGCACTGTTCGAGGGGCGGGGGGAAGGAATGAGCAGTTCTTC. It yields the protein CASTVRGAGGRNEQFF. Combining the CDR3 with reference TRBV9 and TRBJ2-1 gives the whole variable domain DSGVTQTPKHLITATGQRVTLRCSPRSGDLSVYWYQQSLDQGLQFLIQYYNGEERAKGNILERFSAQQFPDLHSELNLSSLELGDSALYFCASTVRGAGGRNEQFFGPGTRLTVL.